A selection of T cell receptor beta chains follows, all from one sample in a study of cytomegalovirus exposure and HLA in healthy donors. The assay was immunoSEQ multiplex PCR, and TCRdb's table has in-frame clones only and misses some. This sample has roughly 100,000 clones, with over 70% found just once. The source material was PBMCs. The receptors were sampled from a man between 25 and 39 years old in good health and CMV-seronegative. Both conserved end residues are part of each CDR3. D genes are given only for firm matches. Clone sizes are given selectively: once, few, many, or a class where the clone is expanded.

v_call	clone_size	d_call	j_call	cdr3_length	cdr3_nt	cdr3_aa
TRBV4-2	.	.	TRBJ2-5	14	TGTGCCAGCAGCCAGTCAGCGGACGTTGAGTCCCAGTACTTC	CASSQSADVESQYF
TRBV6-4	.	.	TRBJ2-2	15	TGTGCCAGCCCGGTCAGGAGGGTTCACACCGGGGAGCTGTTTTTT	CASPVRRVHTGELFF
TRBV7-6	.	.	TRBJ1-2	13	TGTGCCAGCAGCGCTACAGATGGGTTGGGCTACACCTTC	CASSATDGLGYTF
TRBV7-2	.	.	TRBJ2-1	11	TGTGCCAGCAGCTCCCAGTATGAGCAGTTCTTC	CASSSQYEQFF
TRBV5-1	many	TRBD1	TRBJ1-4	15	TGCGCCAGCAGCGTCAGGGGGGCAACTAATGAAAAACTGTTTTTT	CASSVRGATNEKLFF
TRBV6-5	.	TRBD2	TRBJ2-7	13	TGTGCCAGCAGTTCGGGACTAATATACGAGCAGTACTTC	CASSSGLIYEQYF
TRBV6-5	.	.	TRBJ1-1	16	TGTGCCAGCAGTTACGAGCGACAGCCCATGAACACTGAAGCTTTCTTT	CASSYERQPMNTEAFF
TRBV5-4	medium-sized	TRBD2	TRBJ2-1	15	TGTGCCAGCAGCTTGAGAAGCGGGAGTCCGAATGAGCAGTTCTTC	CASSLRSGSPNEQFF
TRBV5-1	.	.	TRBJ2-7	15	TGCGCCAGCAGCTTGTCGTCCGCGACAGGCTACGAGCAGCACTTC	CASSLSSATGYEQHF
TRBV18	.	TRBD2	TRBJ2-7	16	TGTGCCAGCTCACCACCGAAGGGGCGGGGGACCTACGAGCAGTACTTC	CASSPPKGRGTYEQYF
TRBV15	few	.	TRBJ2-7	15	TGTGCCACCAGCACCAAGGTGGGGTTGGGAGGCGAGCAGTACTTC	CATSTKVGLGGEQYF
TRBV18	.	TRBD2	TRBJ2-7	16	TGTGCCAGCTCACCCTCAAGCGGGGGGGCGGCCTACGAGCAGTACTTC	CASSPSSGGAAYEQYF
TRBV19	.	TRBD2	TRBJ2-2	15	TGTGCCAGTAGTGGGCTAGCGGGGGGGACCAGGGAGCTGTTTTTT	CASSGLAGGTRELFF
TRBV29-1	.	TRBD1	TRBJ2-7	12	TGCAGCGTTGGACAGGGGGAACTAGGGCAGTACTTC	CSVGQGELGQYF
TRBV5-4	.	TRBD2	TRBJ2-1	16	TGTGCCAGCAGCGGACTAGGGGCTGGGTTGGACAATGAGCAGTTCTTC	CASSGLGAGLDNEQFF
TRBV18	.	TRBD1	TRBJ2-7	14	TGTGCCAGCTCATCAACAGGGGGCCAGTACGAGCAGTACTTC	CASSSTGGQYEQYF
TRBV18	.	.	TRBJ1-5	14	TGTGCCAGCTCACAGGACAGTGGCAATCAGCCCCAGCATTTT	CASSQDSGNQPQHF
TRBV27	.	.	TRBJ1-6	13	TGTGCCAGCAGAAAGGGACTAAATTCACCCCTCCACTTT	CASRKGLNSPLHF
TRBV27	.	.	TRBJ2-1	15	TGTGCCAGCAGTTTAATTGCGGGCTTCTACAATGAGCAGTTCTTC	CASSLIAGFYNEQFF
TRBV27	.	TRBD2	TRBJ2-7	14	TGTGCCAGCAACCCTAGCGGAAACTCCTACGAGCAGTACTTC	CASNPSGNSYEQYF
TRBV4-1	.	TRBD2	TRBJ2-1	19	TGCGCCAGCAGCCAAAACCCAGCGGGGGCGAGTTCCTCCTACAATGAGCAGTTCTTC	CASSQNPAGASSSYNEQFF
TRBV30	.	.	TRBJ1-2	15	TGTGCCTGGAGTGAATCGACCTCCACAGGGTTCGGCTACACCTTC	CAWSESTSTGFGYTF
TRBV6-5	.	.	TRBJ1-6	12	TGTGCCAGCAGTTTAGGGAGTTCACCCCTCCACTTT	CASSLGSSPLHF
TRBV13	.	.	TRBJ1-1	15	TGTGCCAGCAGCTATCGTGAGGGTCTTCACACTGAAGCTTTCTTT	CASSYREGLHTEAFF
TRBV28	.	.	TRBJ2-6	15	TGTGCCAGCAACCTCCAGGGAACTGGGGCCAACGTCCTGACTTTC	CASNLQGTGANVLTF
TRBV29-1	.	.	TRBJ1-1	12	TGCAGCTCAGACAGGAGTCTTGGTGAAGCTTTCTTT	CSSDRSLGEAFF
TRBV7-9	once	.	TRBJ1-2	13	TGTGCCAGCAGCCCCGAGTACGCTCGGGGCTACACCTTC	CASSPEYARGYTF
TRBV5-4	.	TRBD1	TRBJ2-2	15	TGTGCCAGCAGCATGCAGGGGGCAGGAACCGGGGAGCTGTTTTTT	CASSMQGAGTGELFF
TRBV18	few	TRBD2	TRBJ2-5	16	TGTGCCAGCCGCATGTTTGGGACTAGCGGGCAAGAGACCCAGTACTTC	CASRMFGTSGQETQYF
TRBV25-1	.	.	TRBJ2-3	12	TGTGCCAGCACCTCAGGCACAGATACGCAGTATTTT	CASTSGTDTQYF
TRBV5-4	.	TRBD2	TRBJ2-1	15	TGTGCCAGCAGAGTCGCGGGGGGGAGCTACAATGAGCAGTTCTTC	CASRVAGGSYNEQFF
TRBV19	few	.	TRBJ1-2	14	TGTGCCAGTAGTATGAGTCGTGGTAACTATGGCTACACCTTC	CASSMSRGNYGYTF
TRBV27	.	TRBD1	TRBJ2-5	13	TGTGCCACCTCCGGGACAGTGGGAGAGACCCAGTACTTC	CATSGTVGETQYF
TRBV27	.	.	TRBJ1-1	12	TGTGCCAGCAGTTCTCCGGGACTTAGAGCTTTCTTT	CASSSPGLRAFF
TRBV13	.	TRBD1	TRBJ1-6	15	TGTGCCAGCAGCCTCAGACAGGGACCTGATTCACCCCTCCACTTT	CASSLRQGPDSPLHF
TRBV27	.	.	TRBJ2-7	12	TGTGCCAGCAGGACAGCTTCCTACGAGCAGTACTTC	CASRTASYEQYF
TRBV2	.	TRBD2	TRBJ2-2	16	TGTGCCAGCAGTGAGATTAGCGGGGTCAACACCGGGGAGCTGTTTTTT	CASSEISGVNTGELFF
TRBV28	few	TRBD1	TRBJ1-1	11	TGTGCCAGCAGTGGGACAGCTGAAGCTTTCTTT	CASSGTAEAFF
TRBV7-9	.	.	TRBJ2-7	12	TGTGCCAGCAGCTTAAACCCGGGCGAGCAGTACTTC	CASSLNPGEQYF
TRBV6-5	.	.	TRBJ2-3	15	TGTGCCAGCAGTTACTCGTATCAGGGTACAGATACGCAGTATTTT	CASSYSYQGTDTQYF
TRBV6-5	.	TRBD2	TRBJ2-7	15	TGTGCCAGCAGTTACGGACTAGCGGCCTCCTACGAGCAGTACTTC	CASSYGLAASYEQYF
TRBV14	.	.	TRBJ1-1	17	TGTGCCAGCAGCCAAGTCGGTTTAGACTTCCTGAACACTGAAGCTTTCTTT	CASSQVGLDFLNTEAFF
TRBV5-1	.	.	TRBJ1-1	14	TGCGCCAGCAGCTTGAGACAGGAGAACACTGAAGCTTTCTTT	CASSLRQENTEAFF
TRBV2	.	.	TRBJ2-7	12	TGTGCCAGCAGACTCGAGGTCTACGAGCAGTACTTC	CASRLEVYEQYF
TRBV7-9	once	.	TRBJ2-5	15	TGTGCCAGCAGCCACCGGACAGCCAGTCAAGAGACCCAGTACTTC	CASSHRTASQETQYF
TRBV11-2	.	.	TRBJ1-2	13	TGTGCCAGCAGCCCGACTTCTGCGCAGGGCTACACCTTC	CASSPTSAQGYTF